The 18 T cell receptor beta chains reported below all come from one sample, sequenced in a study of blood T cell repertoires in COVID-19. The method was immunoSEQ multiplex PCR; TCRdb's version includes in-frame clones alone and lacks a portion of them. Of under 250,000 clones in the sample, 70% to 90% were seen once. Sequencing input: peripheral blood. These receptors were taken from a man aged 18 to 29 with active or convalescent COVID-19.

The chain combines TRBV25-1 with TRBJ1-2; 7 bases align to TRBD1. The CDR3 has 16 residues. Trimming at V came to 4 bases and at J to 3 bases, leaving 11 bases not matched to a gene. Germline CDR1 reads MGHDK; CDR2 reads SYGVNS. CDR3 loop: CASSGRGQKWDYGYTF. Here the CDR3 DNA reads TGTGCCAGCAGTGGAAGGGGGCAGAAGTGGGACTATGGCTACACCTTC.

The gene calls are TRBV25-1 and TRBJ2-3, with D possibly TRBD2 on 7 matching bases. CDR3 length: 16 amino acids. Looked up from germline, CDR1 is MGHDK and CDR2 is SYGVNS. Trimming left V 8 bases short and J 2 bases short, with 20 bases between. The CDR3 is CASGGREAGITDTQYF. In DNA, the CDR3 is TGTGCCAGCGGGGGGCGGGAAGCGGGAATCACAGATACGCAGTATTTT.

This rearrangement joins TRBV28 to TRBJ1-5; no firm D call. Deletions cut 1 base from V and 7 bases from J, with 11 bases between. The CDR3 extends over 14 amino acids. The germline gives CDR1 MDHEN, CDR2 SYDVKM. Here the CDR3 DNA reads TGTGCCAGCAGTTTATTATCGATGGGCCAGCCCCAGCATTTT. Protein: CASSLLSMGQPQHF. Supplemented by reference TRBV28 and TRBJ1-5, the full variable domain reads DVKVTQSSRYLVKRTGEKVFLECVQDMDHENMFWYRQDPGLGLRLIYFSYDVKMKEKGDIPEGYSVSREKKERFSLILESASTNQTSMYLCASSLLSMGQPQHFGDGTRLSIL.

This clone was seen only a few times. The J gene is TRBJ1-1, the V gene TRBV7-3, with a tentative D call TRBD1 (6 bases). The CDR3 sequence is 14 residues long. The V and J ends lost 5 bases and 3 bases respectively, with 13 bases between them. The V gene's germline CDR1 is SGHTA and CDR2 FQGTGA. The CDR3 DNA reads as TGTGCCAGCAGCCAAGGGGGGGCTGACACTGAAGCTTTCTTT. Translation gives CASSQGGADTEAFF.

This sequence joins TRBV7-8 and TRBJ2-1, with D maybe TRBD2 (6 bases). The CDR3 is made up of 14 amino acids. The germline V gene has CDR1 SGHVS and CDR2 FQNEAQ. Trimming took 5 bases from V and 2 from J, leaving 10 bases between them. This CDR3 reads CASSPGGTYNEQFF. DNA of the CDR3: TGTGCCAGCAGCCCCGGCGGGACCTACAATGAGCAGTTCTTC.

The chain combines TRBV5-1 with TRBJ1-5; 7 nucleotides match TRBD1. This CDR3 has 16 residues. Per germline, CDR1 SGHRS and CDR2 YFSETQ. V was pared by 0 bases and J by 1 base, with 4 bases of the junction left unmatched. CDR3 sequence reads: CASSLGGTASNQPQHF. DNA for the CDR3: TGCGCCAGCAGCTTGGGGGGGACAGCAAGCAATCAGCCCCAGCATTTT.

The rearrangement joins TRBV15 to TRBJ1-1, with a possible D match to TRBD1 (5 bases). CDR3 length equals 12 residues. Germline CDR1 and CDR2: LNHNV and YYDKDF (reference sequence). V lost 10 bases to trimming and J lost 3 bases, with 12 bases between them. CDR3 nucleotide sequence: TGTGCCAGCGCGGGAGGGGACACTGAAGCTTTCTTT. Translated: CASAGGDTEAFF.

The chain uses TRBV5-4 and TRBJ1-2; D gene ambiguous. The CDR3 contains 13 residues. CDR1 is SGHNT and CDR2 is YYREEE in the germline V gene (reference sequence). Trimming cost V 6 bases and J 3 bases, with 12 bases left between them. Here the CDR3 DNA reads TGTGCCAGCACCAGAGCGGGTGACTATGGCTACACCTTC. The encoded protein is CASTRAGDYGYTF.

This clone occurred a few times. The V gene is TRBV5-6, the J gene TRBJ1-5; 9 positions agree with TRBD1. This CDR3 comprises 16 residues. Trimming cost V 0 bases and J 7 bases; bases outside gene matches: 8. Germline CDR1 SGHDT, CDR2 YYEEEE. CDR3 in amino acids: CASSLGGDRAYQPQHF. The CDR3 DNA sequence: TGTGCCAGCAGCTTGGGAGGGGACAGGGCCTACCAGCCCCAGCATTTT.

This chain links TRBV19 with TRBJ2-7; D is undetermined. The CDR3 covers 14 residues. Germline V lookup: CDR1 LNHDA, CDR2 SQIVND (reference sequence). Trimming took off 6 bases at V and 3 bases at J, with 15 bases between the two ends. CDR3 sequence (DNA): TGTGCCAGTAGGGGTGGAGCACCCAACTACGAGCAGTACTTC. Its protein is CASRGGAPNYEQYF.

The chain combines TRBV6-1 with TRBJ1-1, with D maybe TRBD1 (6 bases). Germline V gives CDR1 MNHNS, CDR2 SASEGT. CDR3 length: 16 amino acids. The V and J ends lost 4 bases and 0 bases respectively, with 15 bases between them. CDR3 sequence reads: CASSGSTGPMNTEAFF. For the CDR3, the DNA is TGTGCCAGCAGTGGATCGACAGGACCAATGAACACTGAAGCTTTCTTT.

Note on this clone: This specimen includes other DNA sequences encoding the same CDR3. In nucleotides, the CDR3 is TGTGCCAGCAGTCGGGCAGGGGGGTCCGAGCAGTACTTC. Translated: CASSRAGGSEQYF. The V gene is TRBV6-5, the J gene TRBJ2-7, with a possible D match to TRBD1 (7 bases). CDR3 size: 13 residues. With 5 bases removed from V and 6 bases from J, the gap between germline ends came to 14 bases. Germline CDR1 is MNHEY and CDR2 is SVGAGI.

This sequence joins TRBV25-1 and TRBJ1-1, with D perhaps TRBD1 (5 bases). Per germline, CDR1 MGHDK and CDR2 SYGVNS. CDR3 length: 14 residues. V gave up 6 bases and J gave up 1 base, with 12 bases separating them. The CDR3 bases are TGTGCCAGCAGATTGAATGGACAGAACACTGAAGCTTTCTTT. Translating gives CASRLNGQNTEAFF.

This rearrangement joins TRBV2 to TRBJ2-4; 7 nucleotides match TRBD1. V was clipped by 5 bases and J by 0 bases; unmatched bases: 7. The V gene's germline CDR1 is SNHLY and CDR2 FYNNEI. The CDR3 covers 16 residues. The CDR3 DNA follows: TGTGCCAGCAGTCCTTCAGGGGGTCGAGCCAAAAACATTCAGTACTTC. The encoded protein is CASSPSGGRAKNIQYF.

In this sample, this clone turned up a few times. The chain combines TRBV7-3 with TRBJ1-1; D possibly corresponds to TRBD1 (6 bases). The CDR3 is made up of 13 amino acids. Germline V lookup: CDR1 SGHTA, CDR2 FQGTGA. The V end was cut by 2 bases, the J end by 6 bases, with 10 bases between. CDR3 DNA sequence: TGTGCCAGCAGCTTACACCAGGGGTCTGAAGCTTTCTTT. Translating it yields CASSLHQGSEAFF. Filled out from reference TRBV7-3 and TRBJ1-1, the complete variable domain reads GAGVSQTPSNKVTEKGKYVELRCDPISGHTALYWYRQSLGQGPEFLIYFQGTGAADDSGLPNDRFFAVRPEGSVSTLKIQRTERGDSAVYLCASSLHQGSEAFFGQGTRLTVV.

This chain's CDR3 is CASSPNQETQYF. The CDR3 DNA reads as TGTGCCAGCAGTCCCAACCAAGAGACCCAGTACTTC. The chain has TRBV27 and TRBJ2-5; no clear D gene. The CDR3 is 12 residues long. V was clipped by 5 bases and J by 0 bases, with 4 bases between them. The germline gives CDR1 MNHEY, CDR2 SMNVEV (reference sequence).

V is TRBV2 and J is TRBJ1-6; D is ambiguous. Germline CDR1 and CDR2: SNHLY and FYNNEI. V lost 7 bases and J lost 4, with 8 bases in between. This CDR3 is built from 13 residues. The CDR3 protein is CASIPQYNSPLHF. CDR3 coding DNA: TGTGCCAGCATCCCACAGTATAATTCACCCCTCCACTTT.

The chain joins TRBV6-6 to TRBJ1-6; D is unresolved. The CDR3 spans 12 residues. Germline CDR1 MNHNY, CDR2 SVGAGI (reference sequence). V lost 2 bases to trimming and J lost 10 bases, with 6 bases between them. CDR3 sequence reads: CASSYGQSPLHF. In nucleotides, the CDR3 is TGTGCCAGCAGTTACGGGCAATCACCCCTCCACTTT.